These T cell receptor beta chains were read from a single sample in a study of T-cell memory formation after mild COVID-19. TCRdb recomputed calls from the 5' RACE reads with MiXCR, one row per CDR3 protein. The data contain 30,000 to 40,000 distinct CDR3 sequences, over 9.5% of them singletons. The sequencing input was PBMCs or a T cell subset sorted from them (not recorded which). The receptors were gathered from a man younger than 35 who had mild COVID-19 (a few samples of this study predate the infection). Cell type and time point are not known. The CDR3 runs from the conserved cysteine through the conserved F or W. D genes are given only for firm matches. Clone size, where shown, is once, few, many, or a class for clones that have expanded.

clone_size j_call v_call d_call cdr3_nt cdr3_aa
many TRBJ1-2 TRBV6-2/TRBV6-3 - TGTGCCAGCAGCCAAGACGGGACAACGGGCTTCTATGGCTACACCTTC CASSQDGTTGFYGYTF
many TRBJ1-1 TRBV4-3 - TGCGCCAGCAGCCAAGATTTAGCTTTACGGGCGACCGCTTTCTTT CASSQDLALRATAFF
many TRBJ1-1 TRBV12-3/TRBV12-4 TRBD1 TGTGCCAGCAGTTTGCAGGGGCGATTTGGGGCTACTATCCAGGGGGTAAAAGCTTTCTTT CASSLQGRFGATIQGVKAFF
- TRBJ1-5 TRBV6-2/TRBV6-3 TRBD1 TGTGCCAGCAGGAAGGGACAGCATAGCAATCAGCCCCAGCATTTT CASRKGQHSNQPQHF
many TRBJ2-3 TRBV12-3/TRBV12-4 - TGTGCCAGCAGTTTCGGCGGCGGGGGCCGCACAGATACGCAGTATTTT CASSFGGGGRTDTQYF
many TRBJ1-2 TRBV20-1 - TGCAGTGCTAGAGGACCAGGGTGGGATGGCTACACCTTC CSARGPGWDGYTF
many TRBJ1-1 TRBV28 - TGTGCCAGCTGCACGCCGGGAAAAGAAGCTTTCTTT CASCTPGKEAFF
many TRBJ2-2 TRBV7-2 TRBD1 TGTGCCAGCAGCCCGCTGACAGGGAGCGGGGAGCTGTTTTTT CASSPLTGSGELFF
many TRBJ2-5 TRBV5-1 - TGCGCCAGCAGCTTAACTCAAGAGACCCAGTACTTC CASSLTQETQYF
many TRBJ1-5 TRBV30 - TGTGCCTGGAGTGCACAGGGCGATCAGCCCCAGCATTTT CAWSAQGDQPQHF
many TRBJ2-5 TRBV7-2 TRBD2 TGTGCCAGCTCGAACGGGGGGGTGGAGACCCAGTACTTC CASSNGGVETQYF
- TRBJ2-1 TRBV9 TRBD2 TGTGCCAGCAGCCCCCGACTAGCGTACAATGAGCAGTTCTTC CASSPRLAYNEQFF
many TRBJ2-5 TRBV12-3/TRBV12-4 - TGTGCCAGCGGTAGGGGGGAAGGGGAGACCCAGTACTTC CASGRGEGETQYF
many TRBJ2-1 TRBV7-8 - TGTGCCAGCAGCTCCATGAACAGCAATGAGCAGTTCTTC CASSSMNSNEQFF
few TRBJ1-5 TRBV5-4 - TGTGCCAGCAGCTTGGGAGTGAGCAATCAGCCCCAGCATTTT CASSLGVSNQPQHF
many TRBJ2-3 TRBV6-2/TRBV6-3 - TGTGCCAGCAGCCGAAGAACCGGGCCCCCAGAGTATTTT CASSRRTGPPEYF
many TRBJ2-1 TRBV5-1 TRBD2 TGCGCCAGCAGCGCTCCCCCGGGACTAGCTTTAGTATCCTACAATGAGCAGTTCTTC CASSAPPGLALVSYNEQFF
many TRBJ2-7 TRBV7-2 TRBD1 TGTGCCAGCAGCGCGGGACAGGGGCGTTACGAGCAGTACTTC CASSAGQGRYEQYF
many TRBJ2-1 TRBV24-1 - TGTGCCACCAGTGATCCGACGGGGTCTTCCTACAATGAGCAGTTCTTC CATSDPTGSSYNEQFF
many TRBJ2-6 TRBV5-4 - TGTGCCAGCAGCTTGGGCGGGACCGGGGCCAACGTCCTGACTTTC CASSLGGTGANVLTF
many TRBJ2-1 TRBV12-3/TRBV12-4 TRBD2 TGTGCCAGCAGTTTCCTCGCGGGGGGGCCTTACAATGAGCAGTTCTTC CASSFLAGGPYNEQFF
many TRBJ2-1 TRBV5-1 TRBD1 TGCGCCAGCAGCCTCGGGACAGGGGACAATGAGCAGTTCTTC CASSLGTGDNEQFF
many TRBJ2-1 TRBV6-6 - TGTGCCAGCAGCCCGCAGGTCAGGCGGTTCTTC CASSPQVRRFF
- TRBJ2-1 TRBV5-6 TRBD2 TGTGCCAGCAGCTCCCCTAGCGGGGGCTACAATGAGCAGTTCTTC CASSSPSGGYNEQFF
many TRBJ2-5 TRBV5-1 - TGCGCCAGCAGCCTGGGACTTGGCCAAGAGACCCAGTACTTC CASSLGLGQETQYF
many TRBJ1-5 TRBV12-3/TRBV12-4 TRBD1 TGTGCCAGCAGAGGACAGGGGGATAGTCAGCCCCAGCATTTT CASRGQGDSQPQHF
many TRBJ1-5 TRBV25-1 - TGTGCCAGCAGTGAAGGGGGGTTCGGCAATCAGCCCCAGCATTTT CASSEGGFGNQPQHF
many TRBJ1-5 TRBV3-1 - TGTGCCAGCAGCCAAGACGGGTACAATCAGCCCCAGCATTTT CASSQDGYNQPQHF
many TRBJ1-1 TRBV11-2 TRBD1 TGTGCCAGCAGCCGTACCGGGACAGATGAAGCTTTCTTT CASSRTGTDEAFF
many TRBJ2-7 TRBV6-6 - TGTGCCAGCAGTTACGTACAGGGGGGGTCCTACGAGCAGTACTTC CASSYVQGGSYEQYF
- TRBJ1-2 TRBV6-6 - TGTGCCAGCAGTTATGACAACTATGGCTACACCTTC CASSYDNYGYTF
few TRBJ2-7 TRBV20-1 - TGCAGTGCTCCTGAATCAACAGGGTCGAACTACGAGCAGTACTTC CSAPESTGSNYEQYF
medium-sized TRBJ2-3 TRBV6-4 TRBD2 TGTGCCAGCAGTGAAAGCGGGGGGGCCACAGATACGCAGTATTTT CASSESGGATDTQYF
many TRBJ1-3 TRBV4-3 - TGCGCCAGCAGCCGAGTCTGGACCGGCTCTGGAAACACCATATATTTT CASSRVWTGSGNTIYF
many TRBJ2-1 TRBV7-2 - TGTGCCAGCAGCTCGAATATGTGGGGAGGATACAATGAGCAGTTCTTC CASSSNMWGGYNEQFF
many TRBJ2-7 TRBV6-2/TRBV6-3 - TGTGCCAGCAGTCCTAGGATGTTAAGGCTCCCGTACGAGCAGTACTTC CASSPRMLRLPYEQYF
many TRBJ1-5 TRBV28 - TGTGCCAGCAACAGGTACGGCAATCAGCCCCAGCATTTT CASNRYGNQPQHF
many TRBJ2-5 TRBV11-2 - TGTGCCAGCAGCTTAGATCCTCAGACCCAGTACTTC CASSLDPQTQYF
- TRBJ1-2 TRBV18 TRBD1 TGTGCCAGCTCCCGGCAGAGTGGACAGGGACGTGATGGCTACACCTTC CASSRQSGQGRDGYTF
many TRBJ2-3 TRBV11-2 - TGTGCCAGCAGCTGGGGGCTTGGAGATACGCAGTATTTT CASSWGLGDTQYF
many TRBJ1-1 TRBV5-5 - TGTGCCAGCAGCAAGGAACAGGGCGTGAACACTGAAGCTTTCTTT CASSKEQGVNTEAFF
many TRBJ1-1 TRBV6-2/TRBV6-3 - TGTGCCAGCAGTTACTGGGATTTCACTGAAGCTTTCTTT CASSYWDFTEAFF
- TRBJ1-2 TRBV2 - TGTGCCAGCAGGGACACAGGGTTCTATGGCTACACCTTC CASRDTGFYGYTF
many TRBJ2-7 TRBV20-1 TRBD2 TGCAGTGCTAGTGGGCGACTAGCGGGGACCTACGAGCAGTACTTC CSASGRLAGTYEQYF
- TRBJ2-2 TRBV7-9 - TGTGCCAGCAGCTTTCGATCGACCGGGGAGCTGTTTTTT CASSFRSTGELFF
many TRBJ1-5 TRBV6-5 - TGTGCCAGCAGTTATGACCACGGGGACCCTGGGGGCAATCAGCCCCAGCATTTT CASSYDHGDPGGNQPQHF
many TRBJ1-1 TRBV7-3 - TGTGCCAGCAGCAATAATGGGGACACTGAAGCTTTCTTT CASSNNGDTEAFF
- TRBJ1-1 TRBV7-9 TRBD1 TGTGCCAGCAGCTTAGTAGTCGGCAGGGGGGACTCTGAAGCTTTCTTT CASSLVVGRGDSEAFF
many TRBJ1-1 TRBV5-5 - TGTGCCAGCAGCTTGGGCCCCACAGAGAACACTGAAGCTTTCTTT CASSLGPTENTEAFF
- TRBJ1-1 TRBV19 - TGTGCCAGTAGCCCGGCCGGGATGAACACTGAAGCTTTCTTT CASSPAGMNTEAFF
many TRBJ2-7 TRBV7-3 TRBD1 TGTGCCAGCAGCTTCGGACAGGGAGGCGAGCAGTACTTC CASSFGQGGEQYF
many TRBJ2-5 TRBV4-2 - TGTGCCAGCAGCCAAGCAGGTGGTCCAGGTTCGGGAGAGACCCAGTACTTC CASSQAGGPGSGETQYF